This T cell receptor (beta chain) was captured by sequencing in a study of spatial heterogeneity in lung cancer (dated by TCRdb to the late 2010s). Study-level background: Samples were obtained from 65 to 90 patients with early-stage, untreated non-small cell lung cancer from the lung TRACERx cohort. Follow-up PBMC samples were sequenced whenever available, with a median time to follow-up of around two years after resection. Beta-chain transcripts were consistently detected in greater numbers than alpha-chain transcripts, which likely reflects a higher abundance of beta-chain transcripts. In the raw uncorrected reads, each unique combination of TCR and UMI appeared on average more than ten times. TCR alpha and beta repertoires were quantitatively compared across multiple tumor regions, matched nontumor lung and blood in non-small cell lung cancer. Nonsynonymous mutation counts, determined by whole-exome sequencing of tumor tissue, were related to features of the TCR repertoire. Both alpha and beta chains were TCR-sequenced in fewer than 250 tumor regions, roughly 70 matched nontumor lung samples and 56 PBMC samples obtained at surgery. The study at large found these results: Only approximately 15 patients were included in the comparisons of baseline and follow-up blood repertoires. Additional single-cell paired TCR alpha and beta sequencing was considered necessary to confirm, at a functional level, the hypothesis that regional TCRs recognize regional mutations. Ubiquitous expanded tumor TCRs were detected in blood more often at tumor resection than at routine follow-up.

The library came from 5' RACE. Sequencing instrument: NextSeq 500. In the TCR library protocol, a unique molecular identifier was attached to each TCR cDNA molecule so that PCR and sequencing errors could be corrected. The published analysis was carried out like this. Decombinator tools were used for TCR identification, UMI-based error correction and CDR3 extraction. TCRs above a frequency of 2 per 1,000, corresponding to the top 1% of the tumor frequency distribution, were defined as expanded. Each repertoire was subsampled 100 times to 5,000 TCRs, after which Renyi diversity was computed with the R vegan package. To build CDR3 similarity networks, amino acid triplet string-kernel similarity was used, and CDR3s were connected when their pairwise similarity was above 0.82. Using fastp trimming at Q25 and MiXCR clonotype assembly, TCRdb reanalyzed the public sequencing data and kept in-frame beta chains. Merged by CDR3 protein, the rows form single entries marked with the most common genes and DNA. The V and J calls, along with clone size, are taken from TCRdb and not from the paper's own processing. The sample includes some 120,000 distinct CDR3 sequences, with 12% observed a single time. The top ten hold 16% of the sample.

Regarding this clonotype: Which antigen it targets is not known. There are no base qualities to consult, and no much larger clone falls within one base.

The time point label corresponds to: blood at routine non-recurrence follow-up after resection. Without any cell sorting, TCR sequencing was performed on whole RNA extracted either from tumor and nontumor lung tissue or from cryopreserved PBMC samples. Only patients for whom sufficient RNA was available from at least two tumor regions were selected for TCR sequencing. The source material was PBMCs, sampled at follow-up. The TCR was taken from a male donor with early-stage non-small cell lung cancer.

The CDR3 protein: CASSLATRKAFF. The DNA sequence is given as TGTGCCAGCAGCTTAGCCACTCGAAAAGCTTTCTTT. The rearranged segments are TRBV13 and TRBJ1-1; no D gene call is confident. The CDR1 and CDR2 encoded by the germline V gene (reference sequence) are PRHDT and FYEKMQ. At the junction V is shortened by 1 base and J by 9 bases, with 9 bases in between. The CDR3 covers 12 residues, taking in both the cysteine and the phenylalanine. Of all the DNA, just the CDR3 is kept, 36 bases in frame from base 1. Reference TRBV13 and TRBJ1-1 proteins supply the regions before and after the CDR3; the full variable domain is: AAGVIQSPRHLIKEKRETATLKCYPIPRHDTVYWYQQGPGQDPQFLISFYEKMQSDKGSIPDRFSAQQFSDYHSELNMSSLELGDSALYFCASSLATRKAFFGQGTRLTVV.